The 18 T cell receptor beta chains below come from one sample, sequenced in a study of blood T cell repertoires in COVID-19. The data were produced by immunoSEQ multiplex PCR, yet TCRdb's version contains in-frame clones alone and is incomplete. Here the sample spans about 220,000 clones, around four fifths being singletons. The sequenced sample was peripheral blood. The receptors were sampled from a woman in her fifties or sixties who had recovered from COVID-19.

This rearrangement joins TRBV19 to TRBJ1-5; 7 nucleotides line up with TRBD1. Germline assignment: CDR1 LNHDA and CDR2 SQIVND (reference sequence). The junction had 7 bases not matched to a gene; V was cut back by 7 bases and J by 7 bases. There are 13 residues in the CDR3. The chain's CDR3 is CASIRGVGQPQHF. Here the CDR3 DNA reads TGTGCCAGTATCAGGGGGGTCGGGCAGCCCCAGCATTTT.

In its sample, this clone was seen once. The chain couples TRBV14 to TRBJ2-1; maybe TRBD2 (5 bases). The V and J ends lost 6 bases and 7 bases respectively, with 13 bases between them. CDR3 length: 13 amino acids. Per the germline V gene, CDR1 is SGHDN and CDR2 is FVKESK. CDR3 bases: TGTGCCAGCAGTTTTCACCCGGGGAATGAGCAGTTCTTC. This sequence encodes CASSFHPGNEQFF.

The chain uses TRBV3-1 (or the pseudogene TRBV3-2) and TRBJ1-2; 8 bases are a match to TRBD1. CDR1 is LGHDT and CDR2 is YNNKEL in the germline V gene (reference sequence). The J segment lost 5 bases and the V segment lost 0 bases, leaving 8 bases of the junction unmatched. CDR3 length: 16 amino acids. The CDR3 region is CASSQDLAGGAYGYTF. The DNA for the CDR3 is TGTGCCAGCAGCCAAGATCTGGCAGGGGGCGCATATGGCTACACCTTC.

This chain links TRBV6-2 or TRBV6-3 with TRBJ2-7, with a weak D call TRBD2 (5 bases). Trimming shortened V by 4 bases and J by 0 bases, and 7 bases separated the two germline ends. The CDR3 is 13 amino acids. The V gene's germline CDR1 is MNHEY and CDR2 SVGEGT. This CDR3 is CASSLDYSYEQYF. DNA of the CDR3: TGTGCCAGCAGTTTAGACTACTCCTACGAGCAGTACTTC.

The rearrangement joins TRBV10-3 to TRBJ2-1; TRBD2 matches at 8 bases. The germline V gene encodes CDR1 ENHRY and CDR2 SYGVKD. The CDR3 length is 17 residues. V was pared by 0 bases and J by 5 bases, with 9 bases of the junction left unmatched. This CDR3 is CAISESVTGGMNNEQFF. The CDR3 nucleotides are TGTGCCATCAGTGAGTCAGTAACGGGGGGGATGAACAATGAGCAGTTCTTC.

This chain joins TRBV30 and TRBJ1-2; 10 nucleotides line up with TRBD1. This CDR3 is built from 13 residues. V gave up 4 bases and J gave up 9 bases; unmatched junction bases: 8. CDR1 and CDR2 from the germline V gene are GTSNPN and SVGIG (reference sequence). CDR3 bases: TGTGCCTGGAAGACAGGGGGCAGTGCCCGCTACACCTTC. Amino acids: CAWKTGGSARYTF.

The chain uses TRBV5-6 and TRBJ1-3; a weak D match, TRBD1 (5 bases). Germline V gene lookup returns CDR1 SGHDT and CDR2 YYEEEE. The length of the CDR3 is 16 residues. The V gene lost 0 bases and the J gene lost 0 bases, with 10 bases spanning the gap. CDR3 residues: CASSLGSGNSGNTIYF. The CDR3 DNA reads TGTGCCAGCAGCTTGGGCTCAGGGAACTCTGGAAACACCATATATTTT.

V is TRBV15 and J is TRBJ2-3, with TRBD2 identical over 10 bases. With V trimmed by 2 bases and J by 1 base, 6 bases remained unmatched. Germline assignment: CDR1 LNHNV and CDR2 YYDKDF (reference sequence). The CDR3 extends over 17 amino acids. This chain's CDR3 is CATSRSRLAGGTDTQYF. The CDR3 bases are TGTGCCACCAGCAGAAGTCGACTAGCGGGCGGCACAGATACGCAGTATTTT. Together with reference TRBV15 and TRBJ2-3, the CDR3 gives the full variable domain: DAMVIQNPRYQVTQFGKPVTLSCSQTLNHNVMYWYQQKSSQAPKLLFHYYDKDFNNEADTPDNFQSRRPNTSFCFLDIRSPGLGDTAMYLCATSRSRLAGGTDTQYFGPGTRLTVL.

The V gene is TRBV15, the J gene TRBJ1-2; D might be TRBD1 (5 bases). This CDR3 comprises 14 residues. Germline lookup yields CDR1 LNHNV and CDR2 YYDKDF (reference sequence). V shed 0 bases and J shed 9 bases, with 14 bases lying between them. The CDR3 reads CATSRDQGRLSYTF. CDR3 nucleotide sequence: TGTGCCACCAGCAGAGATCAGGGCCGTTTGAGCTACACCTTC.

The sample holds a few counts of this clone. The chain joins TRBV27 to TRBJ1-1; 10 nucleotides line up with TRBD1. The ends lost 1 base at V and 5 bases at J; junction bases unmatched: 10. The germline V gene has CDR1 MNHEY and CDR2 SMNVEV (reference sequence). The CDR3 totals 17 residues. The chain's CDR3 is CASSLLPKGQGSTEAFF. The CDR3 DNA follows: TGTGCCAGCAGTTTATTACCCAAGGGACAGGGGAGTACTGAAGCTTTCTTT.

The sample holds a few counts of this clone. The rearrangement links TRBV6-5 to TRBJ1-1; 7 nucleotides agree with TRBD1. Germline-derived CDR1 and CDR2 are MNHEY and SVGAGI. The trim removed 0 bases at V and 8 bases at J, leaving 0 bases unmatched. The CDR3 length is 12 residues. CDR3 nucleotides: TGTGCCAGCAGTTACTCGACAGGGGAAGCTTTCTTT. This sequence encodes CASSYSTGEAFF.

The CDR3 protein is CASSPQTGGTTNEKLFF. CDR3 sequence (DNA): TGTGCCAGCTCACCACAAACAGGGGGCACAACTAATGAAAAACTGTTTTTT. This chain links TRBV18 with TRBJ1-4, with 9 bases lining up with TRBD1. V trimming: 1 base; J trimming: 0 bases; junction bases outside the gene matches: 3. Germline CDR1 and CDR2: KGHSH and LQKENI. CDR3 length: 17 residues.

This chain connects TRBV6-1 to TRBJ2-3, with 10 bases fitting TRBD2. The CDR3 is 15 residues long. Trimming at V came to 0 bases and at J to 4 bases, leaving 1 base not matched to a gene. Germline V lookup: CDR1 MNHNS, CDR2 SASEGT. The CDR3 DNA reads TGTGCCAGCAGTGAAGCTCTAGCGGGGGCAGATACGCAGTATTTT. Translation: CASSEALAGADTQYF.

J is TRBJ1-3 and V is TRBV7-2; weak D call: TRBD1 (6 bases). This CDR3 has 16 amino acids. V lost 5 bases, J lost 4 bases, and 18 bases lay in between. CDR1 and CDR2 from the germline V gene are SGHTA and FQGNSA. In DNA, the CDR3 is TGTGCCAGCAGCACCCGTCTGGGGGCAGGAGGAAACACCATATATTTT. Residues: CASSTRLGAGGNTIYF.

V usage is TRBV3-1 (or the pseudogene TRBV3-2) and J usage is TRBJ1-5; D is undetermined. Germline values: CDR1 LGHDT, CDR2 YNNKEL (reference sequence). The CDR3 totals 13 residues. Trimming stripped 3 bases from V and 4 bases from J, with 7 bases between. In DNA form, the CDR3 reads TGTGCCAGCAGCCAGAGCGGTAATCAGCCCCAGCATTTT. Translated: CASSQSGNQPQHF.

This clone came up a few times. The chain links TRBV10-3 to TRBJ1-6; D not resolved. Per the germline V gene, CDR1 is ENHRY and CDR2 is SYGVKD. Trimming removed 8 bases at V and 9 bases at J, with 20 bases between. The CDR3 runs 15 residues. CDR3 sequence reads: CAIGSIGVIGSPLHF. The DNA for the CDR3 is TGTGCCATCGGGTCAATCGGGGTAATCGGTTCACCCCTCCACTTT.

The chain employs TRBV2 and TRBJ1-1; D is unclear. This CDR3 region has 13 residues. V was cut by 6 bases and J by 6 bases, with 14 bases left in between. Germline V gives CDR1 SNHLY, CDR2 FYNNEI. Here the CDR3 DNA reads TGTGCCAGCAGCCGGGAGGGAATGGCTGAAGCTTTCTTT. Translation gives CASSREGMAEAFF.

V gene TRBV11-3 combines with J gene TRBJ2-7; 7 nucleotides line up with TRBD1. The CDR3 spans 15 residues. Trimming at V came to 1 base and at J to 6 bases, leaving 9 bases not matched to a gene. Germline CDR1 and CDR2: SGHNT and YENEEA. CDR3 sequence reads: CASSLAGQGVSEQYF. In DNA, the CDR3 is TGTGCCAGCAGCTTAGCTGGGCAGGGGGTTAGCGAGCAGTACTTC.